The entry below describes one TCR beta chain. The clone's antigen remains unknown. No qualities accompany the bases; no much larger clone lies one base away. This entry belongs to a study of cytomegalovirus exposure and HLA in healthy donors (dated by TCRdb to 2016 to 2017). Some background on the complete study: A later analysis indicated that the 120 validation repertoires were generated on the platform also employed for the 700 or so repertoires of the first cohort. A separate validation cohort of roughly 130 different subjects was used in addition to the roughly 640-subject first cohort. High-throughput TCR immunosequencing, statistical association of individual TCRs with disease status, and machine learning were combined to predict cytomegalovirus infection status. The aim of the study was to test whether cataloging public T cell receptors could identify signatures of past pathogen exposure. The paper as a whole reports these results and caveats: A later analysis had no HLA typing for the validation cohort, so co-occurrence there was scored across all 130 or so repertoires. While some public TCRs were present in many individuals, most TCR sequences turned up only very rarely across donors. A few of the identified cytomegalovirus-associated TCR beta chains were confirmed in vitro to be specific for cytomegalovirus antigens. The study listed 150 to 200 TCR beta chains as associated with cytomegalovirus. The classifier was reported to diagnose cytomegalovirus status with high specificity and sensitivity in both the original cohort and the validation cohort. Subsequent analysis determined that TCRs grouped into clusters in the first cohort also showed a tendency toward co-occurrence across the 120 or so validation repertoires, and 94% of cluster scores exceeded 0. The authors suggested that the approach could potentially be generalized to other disease states and immunological phenotypes.

The receptor library was made with the immunoSEQ multiplex PCR assay. In the original analysis: A statistical classification framework was built to diagnose cytomegalovirus status from the catalog of TCR beta chain sequences. Held by TCRdb, this immuneACCESS table contains in-frame sequences only and omits some clones. Under half of the omission traces to an unresolved V gene where checked; the cause of the rest is unknown. V, J and clone size derive from that table, while D and trimming were established from the DNA sequence. The sample includes 200,000 to 250,000 clones, with roughly 83% observed a single time. Over 12% of the sample is held by the ten biggest clonotypes. Between the V and J ends, shortened by 3 bases and 1 base respectively, the junction contains 6 bases. The CDR3 spans 13 residues, from the cysteine through the phenylalanine. Solely the CDR3 DNA is kept, with 39 bases framed from the first base. The germline V gene encodes CDR1 MRHNA and CDR2 SNTAGT.

The donors were included in the validation cohort of 120 subjects, a group kept apart from the roughly 730-subject first cohort. The chain couples TRBV6-4 to TRBJ1-1, with no confident D gene call. The sequence derives from a woman aged 30 to 39 in good health and CMV-seropositive. Sequencing was carried out using PBMCs. The DNA sequence is TGTGCCAGCAGTGAGACGGAGAACACTGAAGCTTTCTTT. Its translation reads: CASSETENTEAFF.